Presented here are 30 T cell receptor beta chains from one specimen sequenced in a study of graft-versus-host responses after intestinal transplantation. Sequenced by immunoSEQ multiplex PCR; TCRdb stores in-frame clones only, minus some. This sample yields roughly 12,000 clones, of which about 81% are seen a single time; 7% to 9.5% belongs to the top ten. The sample here was PBMCs, taken around 290 days after intestinal transplant. Receptors originate from a human patient who received an intestinal transplant, so some T cells may come from the graft donor.

The chain links TRBV18 to TRBJ2-1; 10 bases match TRBD1. The CDR3 sequence is 16 residues long. Germline V lookup: CDR1 KGHSH, CDR2 LQKENI. V lost 8 bases to trimming and J lost 0 bases; unmatched junction nucleotides: 7. CDR3 sequence: CASRKGQGFSYNEQFF. The CDR3 bases are TGTGCCAGCCGGAAGGGACAGGGGTTCTCCTACAATGAGCAGTTCTTC. Based on the CDR3 plus reference TRBV18 and TRBJ2-1, the full variable domain is NAGVMQNPRHLVRRRGQEARLRCSPMKGHSHVYWYRQLPEEGLKFMVYLQKENIIDESGMPKERFSAEFPKEGPSILRIQQVVRGDSAAYFCASRKGQGFSYNEQFFGPGTRLTVL.

This clone is judged medium-sized. This sequence joins TRBV5-5 and TRBJ2-7; D ambiguous. The ends were cut back, 6 bases at V and 3 bases at J, with 13 bases in the middle. Looked up from germline, CDR1 is SGHKS and CDR2 is YYEKEE (reference sequence). The CDR3 is 13 amino acids. The CDR3 reads CASTLDMFYEQYF. The CDR3 DNA reads TGTGCCAGCACCCTTGACATGTTCTACGAGCAGTACTTC.

The chain is built from TRBV19 and TRBJ2-5, with 12 bases aligning to TRBD2. The germline gives CDR1 LNHDA, CDR2 SQIVND (reference sequence). V lost 5 bases and J lost 5; bases outside the gene matches: 3. The CDR3 is 14 amino acids. The CDR3 loop is CASSPGLAGETQYF. CDR3 bases: TGTGCCAGTAGTCCCGGACTAGCGGGGGAGACCCAGTACTTC.

The rearrangement links TRBV6-1 to TRBJ2-7; either TRBD1 or TRBD2 may supply D (6 bases each). Trimming left V 6 bases short and J 7 bases short, with 13 bases between. CDR3 size: 12 residues. CDR1 MNHNS and CDR2 SASEGT come from the germline V gene. CDR3 in amino acids: CASRQGLGEQYF. In nucleotides, the CDR3 is TGTGCCAGCAGACAGGGACTCGGGGAGCAGTACTTC.

The chain carries TRBV19 and TRBJ2-1, with D unclear. Germline V gene data show CDR1 as LNHDA and CDR2 as SQIVND (reference sequence). The CDR3 length is 13 residues. Trimming removed 5 bases at V and 6 bases at J, with 11 bases between. The CDR3 loop reads CASSSPNSNEQFF. In DNA form, the CDR3 reads TGTGCCAGTAGTTCTCCAAACAGCAATGAGCAGTTCTTC.

V and J are TRBV4-1 and TRBJ2-5, with D uncertain. The DNA end lines up better with TRBJ2-7; the J call may be wrong. The germline V gene has CDR1 MGHRA and CDR2 YSYEKL. The CDR3 length is 13 residues. CDR3 residues: CASSPYISYEQYF. The CDR3 DNA reads as TGCGCCAGCAGCCCCTACATCTCCTACGAGCAGTACTTC.

This chain links TRBV28 with TRBJ2-1; D unresolved. V was shortened by 4 bases and J by 1 base, with 5 bases between the two germline ends. Germline V gives CDR1 MDHEN, CDR2 SYDVKM. This CDR3 is 13 amino acids long. The CDR3 nucleotides are TGTGCCAGCAGTTCCCCATCCTACAATGAGCAGTTCTTC. This encodes CASSSPSYNEQFF.

The rearrangement links TRBV28 to TRBJ1-4; D might be TRBD1 (5 bases). Trimming pared 4 bases from V and 8 bases from J, leaving 20 bases between. From germline, CDR1 is MDHEN and CDR2 SYDVKM. The CDR3 runs 16 residues. The DNA of the CDR3 is TGTGCCAGCAGTTCAGATCCAGGGCTTGAGGGAGAAAAACTGTTTTTT. This translates into CASSSDPGLEGEKLFF.

J is TRBJ2-1 and V is TRBV7-9; no definite D call. The germline V gene encodes CDR1 SEHNR and CDR2 FQNEAQ (reference sequence). The V end lost 5 bases, the J end lost 2 bases, and 16 bases lay between the germline ends. The CDR3 totals 16 residues. The CDR3 DNA reads TGTGCCAGCAGCCACCCTAGAGTGATAACCTACAATGAGCAGTTCTTC. Residues: CASSHPRVITYNEQFF.

This sequence joins TRBV6-4 and TRBJ2-1; D is perhaps TRBD2 (6 bases). Germline CDR1 MRHNA, CDR2 SNTAGT. Deletions cut 2 bases from V and 5 bases from J, with 13 bases between. This CDR3 is built from 15 residues. CDR3 amino acids: CASSDHRERNNEQFF. The CDR3 nucleotides are TGTGCCAGCAGTGACCACCGGGAGAGGAACAATGAGCAGTTCTTC.

The rearrangement uses TRBV6-1 and TRBJ2-5, with TRBD1 as a possible D gene (8 bases). The CDR3 is 13 amino acids. Trimming took 7 bases from V and 5 from J, leaving 14 bases between them. Germline V gene lookup returns CDR1 MNHNS and CDR2 SASEGT. CDR3 coding DNA: TGTGCCAGCAAGAACAGGGGGGGGGAGACCCAGTACTTC. It specifies CASKNRGGETQYF.

This chain links TRBV7-9 with TRBJ2-1, with 7 bases matching TRBD1. The CDR3 has 15 amino acids. V trimming: 5 bases; J trimming: 0 bases; junction bases outside the gene matches: 4. CDR1 SEHNR and CDR2 FQNEAQ come from the germline V gene (reference sequence). For the CDR3, the DNA is TGTGCCAGCAGCGGGGACAGAAGCTCCTACAATGAGCAGTTCTTC. It codes for CASSGDRSSYNEQFF.

J is TRBJ2-2 and V is TRBV7-3; 9 bases are shared with TRBD2. V was pared by 5 bases and J by 4 bases, with 11 bases of the junction left unmatched. Germline lookup yields CDR1 SGHTA and CDR2 FQGTGA. This CDR3 region has 17 residues. In DNA form, the CDR3 reads TGTGCCAGCAGCGCCTCCGCTAGCGGGATTGTCACCGGGGAGCTGTTTTTT. This encodes CASSASASGIVTGELFF.

The J gene is TRBJ2-1, the V gene TRBV30; D is perhaps TRBD1 or TRBD2 (5 bases each). V was cut by 1 base and J by 10 bases, with 20 bases left in between. Germline CDR1 GTSNPN, CDR2 SVGIG (reference sequence). CDR3 size: 15 residues. CDR3 bases: TGTGCCTGGAGTGCAAGGGGAGCCCTCATAGGGGAGCAGTTCTTC. Residues: CAWSARGALIGEQFF.

The V and J genes are TRBV4-1 and TRBJ2-3; 10 bases are a match to TRBD1. Losses at the gene ends were 3 bases for V and 6 bases for J; bases not matched to a gene: 12. The germline gives CDR1 MGHRA, CDR2 YSYEKL. The CDR3 runs 17 residues. CDR3 bases: TGCGCCAGCAGCCAGGTCGGGACAGGGGAGTCCAGGGATACGCAGTATTTT. Encoded protein: CASSQVGTGESRDTQYF.

V and J are TRBV19 and TRBJ1-1; D not resolved. The CDR3 runs to 14 residues. CDR1 is LNHDA and CDR2 is SQIVND in the germline V gene (reference sequence). V shed 4 bases and J shed 1 base, with 10 bases lying between them. The CDR3 DNA sequence: TGTGCCAGTAGTACTCGGAGTCAGAACACTGAAGCTTTCTTT. It encodes CASSTRSQNTEAFF.

The chain links TRBV11-2 to TRBJ2-5; the D is unclear. The CDR3 consists of 12 residues. V was cut by 5 bases and J by 3 bases, with 7 bases left in between. Germline CDR1 and CDR2: SGHAT and FQNNGV. The DNA of the CDR3 is TGTGCCAGCAGCCCTACCGAAGAGACCCAGTACTTC. This codes for CASSPTEETQYF.

This clone was seen only a few times. The rearrangement joins TRBV19 to TRBJ2-1; perhaps TRBD2 as D (5 bases). This CDR3 contains 15 residues. Looked up from germline, CDR1 is LNHDA and CDR2 is SQIVND (reference sequence). V gave up 2 bases and J gave up 5 bases, with 13 bases separating them. This chain's CDR3 is CASSISAGTHNEQFF. In DNA, the CDR3 is TGTGCCAGTAGTATATCGGCGGGTACCCACAATGAGCAGTTCTTC.

The chain is built from TRBV6-1 and TRBJ2-1; no definite D call. With 8 bases removed from V and 5 bases from J, the gap between germline ends came to 13 bases. Germline V CDR1 and CDR2: MNHNS, SASEGT. The CDR3 runs 13 residues. Here the CDR3 DNA reads TGTGCCAGCCGCCGCGAACAGCACAATGAGCAGTTCTTC. Its protein is CASRREQHNEQFF.

V and J are TRBV11-1 and TRBJ2-1; 8 bases are a match to TRBD1. The germline V gene encodes CDR1 SGHAT and CDR2 FQDESV (reference sequence). Germline trimming cut 1 base from V and 4 bases from J; bases unmatched to any gene: 3. The CDR3 extends over 15 amino acids. The CDR3 reads CASSLGQGIYNEQFF. Written as DNA, the CDR3 is TGTGCCAGCAGCTTAGGACAGGGGATATACAATGAGCAGTTCTTC.

This clone was recorded a few times. The gene calls are TRBV30 and TRBJ2-5, with TRBD2 matching over 7 bases. Losses at the gene ends were 4 bases for V and 5 bases for J; bases not matched to a gene: 7. This CDR3 region has 13 residues. Looked up from germline, CDR1 is GTSNPN and CDR2 is SVGIG (reference sequence). CDR3 DNA: TGTGCCTGGAATCCTTTCGGGGGGGAGACCCAGTACTTC. Encoded protein: CAWNPFGGETQYF.

The V call is TRBV6-6, the J call TRBJ1-1; D gene uncertain. The V gene's germline CDR1 is MNHNY and CDR2 SVGAGI (reference sequence). The ends were cut back, 0 bases at V and 1 base at J, with 12 bases in the middle. The CDR3 consists of 16 residues. Here the CDR3 reads CASSYSPGRPNTEAFF. The CDR3 coding sequence is TGTGCCAGCAGTTACTCCCCTGGACGGCCGAACACTGAAGCTTTCTTT.

The rearrangement uses TRBV30 and TRBJ1-1; TRBD1 aligns across 7 bases. Germline CDR1 and CDR2: GTSNPN and SVGIG (reference sequence). J lost 7 bases, V lost 0 bases, and 5 bases had no gene match. The CDR3 is 13 amino acids. The CDR3 sequence: CAWSVDRVGEAFF. CDR3 sequence (DNA): TGTGCCTGGAGTGTAGACAGGGTGGGTGAAGCTTTCTTT.

The chain links TRBV6-1 to TRBJ2-7; 12 nucleotides match TRBD2. The CDR3 consists of 15 residues. The germline gives CDR1 MNHNS, CDR2 SASEGT. Unmatched junction bases numbered 1, after V lost 1 base and J lost 3 bases. The CDR3 nucleotides read TGTGCCAGCAGTGAAGAGACTAGCGGGAGCTACGAGCAGTACTTC. As protein: CASSEETSGSYEQYF.

The genes are TRBV27 and TRBJ1-3, with 8 nucleotides matching TRBD1. Germline V gene sequence: CDR1 MNHEY, CDR2 SMNVEV (reference sequence). V dropped 2 bases and J dropped 3; count of bases not matched to a gene: 3. This CDR3 contains 15 residues. The CDR3 is CASSLAGGYGNTIYF. CDR3 nucleotides: TGTGCCAGCAGTTTAGCAGGGGGCTATGGAAACACCATATATTTT.

The chain has TRBV6-4 and TRBJ2-3; 9 bases are a match to TRBD2. This CDR3 is 15 amino acids long. Germline CDR1 reads MRHNA; CDR2 reads SNTAGT. Unmatched junction bases numbered 4, after V lost 6 bases and J lost 0 bases. The CDR3 DNA is TGTGCCAGCAGCGAACTAGCGGGTAGCACAGATACGCAGTATTTT. Amino acid sequence: CASSELAGSTDTQYF.

In its sample, this clone was seen once. This rearrangement joins TRBV7-9 to TRBJ1-4, with D uncertain. There are 13 residues in the CDR3. V gave up 3 bases and J gave up 5 bases, with 7 bases separating them. Per germline, CDR1 SEHNR and CDR2 FQNEAQ (reference sequence). Here the CDR3 DNA reads TGTGCCAGCAGCTTGGACCTGAATGAAAAACTGTTTTTT. Translated, it gives CASSLDLNEKLFF.

Details on this clone: Different DNA sequences within this sample yield the same CDR3. The CDR3 DNA reads as TGTGCCAGCAGCGAGGACAGGGGGAACTATGGCTACACCTTC. It specifies CASSEDRGNYGYTF. This chain uses TRBV5-6 with TRBJ1-2; 10 positions match TRBD1. V gave up 4 bases and J gave up 2 bases; unmatched junction bases: 2. CDR1 is SGHDT, CDR2 YYEEEE, per germline. The CDR3 extends over 14 amino acids.

This chain uses TRBV4-2 with TRBJ2-3, with TRBD2 identical over 10 bases. This CDR3 region has 17 residues. J lost 8 bases, V lost 6 bases, and 17 bases had no gene match. The germline CDR1 and CDR2 sequences are LGHNA and YNFKEQ. The CDR3: CASSSQDRTSGGSTQYF. Here the CDR3 DNA reads TGTGCCAGCAGTTCCCAAGATCGGACTAGCGGAGGTAGTACGCAGTATTTT.

The chain uses TRBV28 and TRBJ2-3; D might be TRBD1 (6 bases). The CDR3 spans 16 residues. Germline V gene data show CDR1 as MDHEN and CDR2 as SYDVKM. V was pared by 2 bases and J by 1 base, with 13 bases between. The CDR3 nucleotides read TGTGCCAGCAGTTTACGTGGACAGCGAGGCACAGATACGCAGTATTTT. This gives the protein CASSLRGQRGTDTQYF.